This T cell receptor beta chain was documented in a study of blood T cell repertoires in COVID-19. The wider study: Whether acute or convalescent, the COVID-19 samples came from the United States, Italy and Spain.

CDR3 length: 14 residues. The V and J ends lost 5 bases and 7 bases respectively, with 17 bases between them. The germline CDR1 and CDR2 sequences are SEHNR and FQNEAQ (reference sequence). The assay was immunoSEQ multiplex PCR, and TCRdb's table has in-frame clones only and misses some. The profile shows 190,000 or so clones, more than 75% of them singletons. The sequencing input was peripheral blood. The clonotype comes from a man aged 40-49 years with active or convalescent COVID-19. The chain is built from TRBV7-9 and TRBJ2-5; a weak D match, TRBD1 (5 bases). CDR3 sequence (DNA): TGTGCCAGCAGCACGGACACCTGGCCAGGGACCCAGTACTTC. Translating gives CASSTDTWPGTQYF.